The present T cell receptor (beta chain) was sequenced within a study of T cells in Graves' hyperthyroidism and ophthalmopathy. Study-level results: Most expanded thyroid clonotypes above 0.001 recurred in blood.

RNA transcripts served as the template for amplifying TCR beta CDR3 regions. First-round RT-PCR targeting the TCR CDR3 was performed with the HTBI primer set. A single record per CDR3 protein comes from TCRdb applying MiXCR to the multiplex PCR reads. This table has about 320,000 distinct CDR3 sequences, 16% appearing once. Absent ophthalmopathy progression within 18 months defined stable Graves' hyperthyroidism. Those patients with uncontrolled infection, other autoimmune disease, pregnancy or lactation were excluded. At least ten counts were recorded for this clonotype. Its specificity is unknown. The clonotype comes from a man aged 25-45 years with Graves' hyperthyroidism. Sequencing was carried out using blood.

As DNA, the CDR3 is TGTGCCAGCAGCGCTTACTCCTACAATGAGCAGTTCTTC. Encoded protein: CASSAYSYNEQFF. The V gene is TRBV7-8, the J gene TRBJ2-1, with D unclear. This CDR3 region has 13 residues. The germline gives CDR1 SGHVS, CDR2 FQNEAQ. V lost 5 bases and J 0 bases, leaving 5 bases between the germline ends.